The 18 T cell receptor beta chains below come from one sample, sequenced in a study of T cell responses to AZD1222 COVID-19 vaccine. Data came from immunoSEQ multiplex PCR; TCRdb stores just in-frame clones and leaves some out. The sample contains around 150,000 clones, more than 85% of which appear only once. This specimen consisted of peripheral blood, obtained on day 0 of AZD1222 vaccination. The receptors here all came from an adult in good health.

CDR3 sequence reads: CASSVLTEAFF. DNA of the CDR3: TGTGCCAGCAGCGTCCTCACTGAAGCTTTCTTT. The chain carries TRBV5-5 and TRBJ1-1; no clear D. This CDR3 contains 11 residues. Trimming left V 4 bases short and J 4 bases short, with 5 bases between. Germline CDR1 and CDR2: SGHKS and YYEKEE (reference sequence).

The genes are TRBV21-1 and TRBJ2-7; the table's D call, TRBD2, was not checked against the DNA. TRBV21-1 corresponds to a pseudogene. The CDR3 length is 15 residues. CDR3 loop: CASSKSLAGSYEQYF. The DNA of the CDR3 is TGTGCCAGCAGCAAATCCCTAGCAGGATCCTACGAGCAGTACTTC.

This chain joins TRBV18 and TRBJ1-2, with D unresolved. Deletions cut 2 bases from V and 3 bases from J, with 7 bases between. This CDR3 comprises 13 residues. Germline-derived CDR1 and CDR2 are KGHSH and LQKENI. The CDR3 DNA is TGTGCCAGCTCACCAAACCAGGACTATGGCTACACCTTC. It translates to CASSPNQDYGYTF.

The chain links TRBV19 to TRBJ2-3, with 12 positions matching TRBD2. Germline V gene sequence: CDR1 LNHDA, CDR2 SQIVND (reference sequence). This CDR3 comprises 17 residues. J lost 2 bases, V lost 4 bases, and 7 bases had no gene match. CDR3 amino acids: CASSRLAGGPDTDTQYF. CDR3 bases: TGTGCCAGTAGTAGGCTAGCGGGGGGGCCCGACACAGATACGCAGTATTTT. The whole variable domain, filled in from reference TRBV19 and TRBJ2-3, reads DGGITQSPKYLFRKEGQNVTLSCEQNLNHDAMYWYRQDPGQGLRLIYYSQIVNDFQKGDIAEGYSVSREKKESFPLTVTSAQKNPTAFYLCASSRLAGGPDTDTQYFGPGTRLTVL.

The chain carries TRBV6-4 and TRBJ1-6; TRBD1 aligns across 8 bases. CDR1 and CDR2 (germline): MRHNA, SNTAGT. Losses at the gene ends were 6 bases for V and 8 bases for J; bases not matched to a gene: 6. The CDR3 totals 14 residues. CDR3 sequence reads: CASREDREYSPLHF. The CDR3 nucleotides read TGTGCCAGCAGGGAGGACAGGGAATATTCACCCCTCCACTTT.

The CDR3 is CASSQDTGYNSPLHF. Written as DNA, the CDR3 is TGTGCCAGCAGCCAAGACACAGGGTATAATTCACCCCTCCACTTT. The chain joins TRBV14 to TRBJ1-6; weak D call: TRBD1 (6 bases). Germline-derived CDR1 and CDR2 are SGHDN and FVKESK. The ends were cut back, 0 bases at V and 4 bases at J, with 7 bases in the middle. The CDR3 sequence is 15 residues long.

The chain carries TRBV6-5 and TRBJ1-4, with unresolved D. Germline CDR1 MNHEY, CDR2 SVGAGI. This CDR3 has 15 amino acids. The V end was cut by 5 bases, the J end by 4 bases, with 14 bases between. The CDR3 loop reads CASSTSIGLNEKLFF. The CDR3 DNA reads as TGTGCCAGCAGTACATCCATCGGTCTTAATGAAAAACTGTTTTTT.

The DNA of the CDR3 is TGCGCCAGCAGCTTGCCCGGACAGGGTTCGGATGAGCAGTACTTC. It encodes CASSLPGQGSDEQYF. The chain uses TRBV5-1 and TRBJ2-7; 8 bases are a match to TRBD1. In germline, CDR1 is SGHRS, CDR2 YFSETQ. J was trimmed by 7 bases and V by 1 base; bases with no gene match: 10. The CDR3 consists of 15 residues.

This clone occurred once. The rearrangement links TRBV28 to TRBJ2-7, with D possibly TRBD1 on 6 matching bases. The CDR3 consists of 14 residues. Trimming stripped 5 bases from V and 3 bases from J, with 14 bases between. Germline CDR1 and CDR2: MDHEN and SYDVKM. CDR3 in amino acids: CASSRQAVHYEQYF. As DNA, the CDR3 is TGTGCCAGCAGTCGACAGGCGGTACACTACGAGCAGTACTTC.

The chain couples TRBV11-2 to TRBJ1-1; TRBD1 is a possible D gene (5 bases). The germline CDR1 and CDR2 sequences are SGHAT and FQNNGV. The CDR3 length is 13 residues. V lost 3 bases and J 13 bases, leaving 18 bases between the germline ends. This chain's CDR3 is CASSFLRAQGGFF. CDR3 in DNA: TGTGCCAGCAGCTTTTTGAGGGCGCAGGGTGGTTTCTTT.

The chain recombines TRBV4-3 with TRBJ2-2, with D maybe TRBD2 (7 bases). Trimming shortened V by 0 bases and J by 6 bases, and 11 bases separated the two germline ends. The CDR3 runs 15 residues. Germline V CDR1 and CDR2: LGHNA, YSLEER. The CDR3 nucleotides read TGCGCCAGCAGCCAAGATCGGGGGGCGCCCGGGGAGCTGTTTTTT. This codes for CASSQDRGAPGELFF.

The rearrangement joins TRBV29-1 to TRBJ2-7, with D tentatively TRBD1 or TRBD2 (5 bases each). The V gene's germline CDR1 is SQVTM and CDR2 ANQGSEA. V was shortened by 7 bases and J by 6 bases, with 25 bases between the two germline ends. This CDR3 spans 15 amino acids. The CDR3 region has the DNA TGCAGCGCGGCCGGGACCCGTAGTTTGTTTGGCGAGCAGTACTTC. Its translation is CSAAGTRSLFGEQYF.

The chain joins TRBV30 to TRBJ1-5; TRBD1 might be the D (5 bases). Trimming removed 0 bases from V and 5 bases from J, with 11 bases in between. This CDR3 region has 14 residues. Germline values: CDR1 GTSNPN, CDR2 SVGIG (reference sequence). The CDR3 bases are TGTGCCTGGAGTGTACTAACGGGGGATCAGCCCCAGCATTTT. Translation: CAWSVLTGDQPQHF.

The CDR3 DNA reads as TGTGCCAGCATTAAACAGGGGGCTAGTCAGCCCCAGCATTTT. Its protein is CASIKQGASQPQHF. J is TRBJ1-5 and V is TRBV28; the match to TRBD1 covers 9 bases. CDR3 length equals 14 residues. CDR1 MDHEN and CDR2 SYDVKM come from the germline V gene. The V gene end was trimmed by 7 bases and the J gene end by 6 bases; junction bases not matched to a gene: 7.

The genes are TRBV19 and TRBJ1-6; a possible D gene is TRBD1 (5 bases). V was shortened by 6 bases and J by 5 bases, with 14 bases between the two germline ends. CDR1 is LNHDA and CDR2 is SQIVND in the germline V gene (reference sequence). This CDR3 is built from 15 residues. The CDR3 loop is CASSQSQADNSPLHF. The CDR3 DNA reads TGTGCCAGTAGCCAGTCACAGGCTGATAATTCACCCCTCCACTTT.

This chain links TRBV7-9 with TRBJ1-5, with 8 bases matching TRBD1. The CDR3 runs to 16 residues. V was pared by 6 bases and J by 2 bases, with 9 bases of the junction left unmatched. Germline values: CDR1 SEHNR, CDR2 FQNEAQ (reference sequence). This CDR3 reads CASSGTGRDGNQPQHF. Here the CDR3 DNA reads TGTGCCAGCAGTGGGACAGGTCGGGACGGCAATCAGCCCCAGCATTTT.

This chain links TRBV7-9 with TRBJ2-7, with D tentatively TRBD1 or TRBD2 (5 bases each). The CDR3 runs to 17 residues. Trimming left V 1 base short and J 4 bases short, with 20 bases between. Per germline, CDR1 SEHNR and CDR2 FQNEAQ (reference sequence). The CDR3 DNA is TGTGCCAGCAGCTTAGGGGTCCGGGCCGGGACGCTTTACGAGCAGTACTTC. As protein: CASSLGVRAGTLYEQYF.

The rearrangement uses TRBV5-1 and TRBJ2-1, with 13 bases lining up with TRBD2. Germline V gene lookup returns CDR1 SGHRS and CDR2 YFSETQ. J gave up 9 bases and V 2 bases, and 5 bases lay outside the gene matches. The length of the CDR3 is 15 residues. This CDR3 is CASSLGLAGASEQFF. The CDR3 DNA sequence: TGCGCCAGCAGCTTAGGACTAGCGGGAGCGAGTGAGCAGTTCTTC.